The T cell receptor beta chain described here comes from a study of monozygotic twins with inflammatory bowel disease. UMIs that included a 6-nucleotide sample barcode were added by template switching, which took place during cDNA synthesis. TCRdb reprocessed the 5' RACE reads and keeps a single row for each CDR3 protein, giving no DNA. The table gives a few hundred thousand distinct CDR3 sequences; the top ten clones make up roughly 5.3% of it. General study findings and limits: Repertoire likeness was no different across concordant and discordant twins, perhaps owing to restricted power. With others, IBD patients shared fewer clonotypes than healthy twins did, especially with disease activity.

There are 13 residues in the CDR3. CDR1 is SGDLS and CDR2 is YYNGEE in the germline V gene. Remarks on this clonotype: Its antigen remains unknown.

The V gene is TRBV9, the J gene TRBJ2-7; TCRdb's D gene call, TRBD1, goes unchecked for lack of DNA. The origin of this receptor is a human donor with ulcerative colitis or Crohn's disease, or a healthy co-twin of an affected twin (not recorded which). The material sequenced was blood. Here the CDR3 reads CASSVRESTQQYF. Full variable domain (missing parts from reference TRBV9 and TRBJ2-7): DSGVTQTPKHLITATGQRVTLRCSPRSGDLSVYWYQQSLDQGLQFLIQYYNGEERAKGNILERFSAQQFPDLHSELNLSSLELGDSALYFCASSVRESTQQYFGPGTRLTVT.